Below, 12 T cell receptor beta chains from the same sample are listed, as sequenced in a study of vaccination effects on CD4 cells after COVID-19 (dated by TCRdb to the early 2020s). The method was the immunoSEQ multiplex PCR assay. TCRdb carries this immuneACCESS record with in-frame sequences only. Its versions omit some clonotypes, under half of them owing to an unresolved V gene in the studies checked, with the rest unexplained. In all, the sample holds approximately 78,000 clones, and approximately 82% of those were seen once. The leading ten clones occupy approximately 1.3% of the sample. The ViraFEST assay stimulated PBMC with viral peptide pools and then used TCR sequencing to identify antigen-specific CD4+ T cell clonotypes by expansion. After more than nine days of culture, CD4+ T cells were isolated with the EasySep CD4+ T cell isolation kit. Two doses of either the BNT162b2 or the mRNA-1273 mRNA SARS-CoV-2 vaccine were administered to participants.

Which antigens these TCRs recognize remains unknown. The sequencing used CD4+ T cells from PBMCs cultured with HCoV-229E spike peptides, collected after COVID-19 vaccination. The cell subset or site label here, explained by the study, means: HCoV-229E spike overlapping peptide pool stimulation. The receptors stem from a human donor who received a COVID-19 vaccine.

V gene TRBV5-1 combines with J gene TRBJ2-6; the D gene is possibly TRBD2 (6 bases). V was trimmed by 0 bases and J by 0 bases, leaving 10 bases between them. The CDR3 is 17 amino acids. The germline V gene encodes CDR1 SGHRS and CDR2 YFSETQ. The CDR3 nucleotides are TGCGCCAGCAGCTTGGTACCCGGGGGCTCTGGGGCCAACGTCCTGACTTTC. This encodes CASSLVPGGSGANVLTF.

This clone has a handful of counts. J is TRBJ2-1 and V is TRBV5-1; unclear D gene. Germline V gives CDR1 SGHRS, CDR2 YFSETQ. Trimming removed 5 bases from V and 7 bases from J, with 25 bases in between. The CDR3 extends over 17 amino acids. CDR3 nucleotides: TGCGCCAGCAGAGCCCAAACCTCTTTCGCCGAGAGGAATGAGCAGTTCTTC. Translating it yields CASRAQTSFAERNEQFF.

This rearrangement joins TRBV15 to TRBJ1-2; 9 bases match TRBD1. Germline assignment: CDR1 LNHNV and CDR2 YYDKDF (reference sequence). The CDR3 has 17 residues. J gave up 3 bases and V 5 bases, and 13 bases lay outside the gene matches. The CDR3 DNA is TGTGCCACCAGCGGGCCGGACCGGGACAGGGAGGACTATGGCTACACCTTC. This gives the protein CATSGPDRDREDYGYTF.

This chain uses TRBV7-2 with TRBJ2-5; perhaps TRBD1 as D (6 bases). V was clipped by 4 bases and J by 1 base, with 10 bases between them. Germline V lookup: CDR1 SGHTA, CDR2 FQGNSA. The CDR3 runs to 14 residues. CDR3 sequence (DNA): TGTGCCAGCAGCTCCTGGACAGCCCAAGAGACCCAGTACTTC. As protein: CASSSWTAQETQYF.

This chain links TRBV6-2 or TRBV6-3 with TRBJ1-1; a possible D gene is TRBD1 (5 bases). Trimming removed 3 bases at V and 4 bases at J, with 18 bases between. The CDR3 covers 16 residues. Germline V gene lookup returns CDR1 MNHEY and CDR2 SVGEGT. The CDR3 DNA sequence: TGTGCCAGCAGTTATTTTGTTTCTCCCGGGGGCACTGAAGCTTTCTTT. Its translation is CASSYFVSPGGTEAFF.

The chain joins TRBV19 to TRBJ2-1; D unresolved. The CDR3 extends over 14 amino acids. V was shortened by 1 base and J by 2 bases, with 6 bases between the two germline ends. Germline-derived CDR1 and CDR2 are LNHDA and SQIVND (reference sequence). The CDR3 DNA is TGTGCCAGTAGTATAGGCCTGACCTACAATGAGCAGTTCTTC. Translating gives CASSIGLTYNEQFF.

The chain links TRBV7-6 to TRBJ1-2, with 7 bases identical to TRBD1. Germline CDR1 reads SGHVS; CDR2 reads FNYEAQ. The CDR3 spans 13 residues. Trimming cost V 5 bases and J 7 bases; bases outside gene matches: 7. The CDR3 protein is CASSLAGGAGYTF. As DNA, the CDR3 is TGTGCCAGCAGCCTCGCAGGGGGGGCTGGCTACACCTTC.

This chain connects TRBV14 to TRBJ1-1; D may be TRBD1 (5 bases). This CDR3 contains 15 residues. V lost 4 bases and J lost 0, with 12 bases in between. The V gene's germline CDR1 is SGHDN and CDR2 FVKESK. The CDR3 region has the DNA TGTGCCAGCAGCCCGGGGGGTTACATGAACACTGAAGCTTTCTTT. Translating it yields CASSPGGYMNTEAFF.

The chain links TRBV28 to TRBJ1-2; 9 nucleotides agree with TRBD1. Looked up from germline, CDR1 is MDHEN and CDR2 is SYDVKM. The CDR3 runs to 14 residues. With 4 bases clipped from V and 8 bases from J, the junction kept 8 bases outside the gene matches. The CDR3 is CASSSRGTGRGYTF. DNA of the CDR3: TGTGCCAGCAGTTCCAGAGGGACAGGGCGAGGCTACACCTTC.

This chain uses TRBV2 with TRBJ2-3; TRBD2 aligns across 7 bases. The CDR3 extends over 15 amino acids. With V trimmed by 7 bases and J by 6 bases, 13 bases remained unmatched. CDR1 and CDR2 from the germline V gene are SNHLY and FYNNEI. For the CDR3, the DNA is TGTGCCAGCAACCTTGGGGGGGACGGAGCCGATACGCAGTATTTT. Translating gives CASNLGGDGADTQYF.

This chain connects TRBV13 to TRBJ1-5; D may be TRBD1 (6 bases). Germline CDR1 and CDR2: PRHDT and FYEKMQ (reference sequence). The CDR3 contains 16 residues. V lost 5 bases, J lost 4 bases, and 18 bases lay in between. The CDR3 coding sequence is TGTGCCAGCAGCCGACGGGCGGACAGCCTAAATCAGCCCCAGCATTTT. Translating it yields CASSRRADSLNQPQHF.

The CDR3 DNA reads as TGTGCCAGCTCTTTCTCAGGTGCCCAGCCCCAGCATTTT. It yields the protein CASSFSGAQPQHF. V gene TRBV18 combines with J gene TRBJ1-5, with D unclear. Germline values: CDR1 KGHSH, CDR2 LQKENI. Trimming cost V 6 bases and J 7 bases, with 13 bases left between them. This CDR3 region has 13 residues.